The 25 T cell receptor beta chains presented below share a single source sample, sequenced in a study of vaccination effects on CD4 cells after COVID-19. Their target antigens are unknown. The method was immunoSEQ multiplex PCR; TCRdb's version includes in-frame clones alone and lacks a portion of them. Of about 38,000 clones in the sample, around 80% are singletons; the top ten hold roughly 3%. Once cultured for roughly ten days, the cells underwent separation to obtain CD4+ T cells. The specimen was CD4+ T cells from PBMCs cultured without peptide, collected before COVID-19 vaccination. These receptors were taken from a human donor who received a COVID-19 vaccine.

Remarks on this clone: Other DNA sequences of this sample code for an identical CDR3. The gene calls are TRBV5-1 and TRBJ2-2; no definite D call. CDR1 and CDR2 (germline): SGHRS, YFSETQ. CDR3 length: 15 amino acids. Trimming cost V 1 base and J 1 base, with 8 bases left between them. Written as DNA, the CDR3 is TGCGCCAGCAGCTTGCAGACTCTGAACACCGGGGAGCTGTTTTTT. Amino acid sequence: CASSLQTLNTGELFF.

The chain employs TRBV6-2 or TRBV6-3 and TRBJ2-1; no clear D. The V end lost 0 bases, the J end lost 6 bases, and 9 bases lay between the germline ends. Germline assignment: CDR1 MNHEY and CDR2 SVGEGT. The length of the CDR3 is 14 residues. CDR3 sequence reads: CASSYSTFFNEQFF. The CDR3, as DNA: TGTGCCAGCAGTTACTCGACCTTTTTCAATGAGCAGTTCTTC.

The V call is TRBV14, the J call TRBJ1-2; D uncertain. V was trimmed by 2 bases and J by 2 bases, leaving 6 bases between them. This CDR3 region has 13 residues. From germline, CDR1 is SGHDN and CDR2 FVKESK. The CDR3 bases are TGTGCCAGCAGCCAATCAAGGAACTATGGCTACACCTTC. It yields the protein CASSQSRNYGYTF.

The chain employs TRBV7-8 and TRBJ1-2, with TRBD1 matching 9 bases. Germline trimming cut 4 bases from V and 4 bases from J; bases unmatched to any gene: 4. The V gene's germline CDR1 is SGHVS and CDR2 FQNEAQ. This CDR3 is 14 amino acids long. The CDR3 is CASSSTGGSYGYTF. The DNA for the CDR3 is TGTGCCAGCAGCTCAACAGGGGGCAGCTATGGCTACACCTTC.

The rearrangement uses TRBV18 and TRBJ1-4; D unresolved. The V end was cut by 6 bases, the J end by 7 bases, with 12 bases between. The CDR3 covers 13 residues. Germline CDR1 and CDR2: KGHSH and LQKENI. The CDR3 spells CASSPKIGEKLFF. The DNA of the CDR3 is TGTGCCAGCTCGCCTAAAATAGGTGAAAAACTGTTTTTT.

This clone was counted a few times. This sequence joins TRBV30 and TRBJ1-1, with D unclear. CDR3 length equals 12 residues. V lost 2 bases to trimming and J lost 1 base, with 5 bases between them. Germline V gives CDR1 GTSNPN, CDR2 SVGIG (reference sequence). CDR3 region: CAWSHPNTEAFF. The CDR3 region has the DNA TGTGCCTGGAGTCACCCGAACACTGAAGCTTTCTTT.

The rearrangement links TRBV6-5 to TRBJ1-5; D may be TRBD1 (5 bases). This CDR3 region has 12 residues. Germline V CDR1 and CDR2: MNHEY, SVGAGI. Trimming took 5 bases from V and 5 from J, leaving 7 bases between them. CDR3 bases: TGTGCCAGCAGTACAGGTGATCAGCCCCAGCATTTT. Translation: CASSTGDQPQHF.

The DNA for the CDR3 is TGCGCCAGCAGCCAAGATCTTTCGCAATGGCAGGGCCCGGAGACCCAGTACTTC. Its translation: CASSQDLSQWQGPETQYF. This chain links TRBV4-1 with TRBJ2-5, with D tentatively TRBD1 (5 bases). V lost 0 bases to trimming and J lost 5 bases, with 22 bases between them. Germline-derived CDR1 and CDR2 are MGHRA and YSYEKL. The CDR3 totals 18 residues.

The chain combines TRBV5-1 with TRBJ1-5; D remains ambiguous. Between the trimmed V and J ends, which lost 3 bases and 0 bases, there was a span of 10 bases. Germline V gene lookup returns CDR1 SGHRS and CDR2 YFSETQ. This CDR3 has 15 amino acids. The CDR3: CASSSGELSNQPQHF. As DNA, the CDR3 is TGCGCCAGCAGCTCGGGCGAGCTTAGCAATCAGCCCCAGCATTTT.

J is TRBJ2-3 and V is TRBV4-1, with D tentatively TRBD2 (5 bases). In germline, CDR1 is MGHRA, CDR2 YSYEKL. This CDR3 spans 15 amino acids. Trimming took off 2 bases at V and 10 bases at J, with 19 bases between the two ends. The CDR3 reads CASSQLGAPVESQYF. CDR3 bases: TGCGCCAGCAGCCAATTGGGAGCCCCCGTGGAGTCGCAGTATTTT.

The chain is built from TRBV5-1 and TRBJ2-1; 12 bases line up with TRBD2. The CDR3 length is 16 residues. Germline V gene data show CDR1 as SGHRS and CDR2 as YFSETQ. V lost 0 bases and J lost 9; bases outside the gene matches: 7. The CDR3 sequence: CASSLDPSGGVGEQFF. The CDR3 nucleotides are TGCGCCAGCAGCTTGGATCCTAGCGGGGGGGTAGGTGAGCAGTTCTTC.

V usage is TRBV30 and J usage is TRBJ1-1; D ambiguous. The CDR3 totals 13 residues. Germline CDR1 GTSNPN, CDR2 SVGIG (reference sequence). V was cut by 4 bases and J by 7 bases, with 16 bases left in between. The CDR3 sequence: CAWKIKGRGEAFF. CDR3 coding DNA: TGTGCCTGGAAAATAAAAGGGAGAGGTGAAGCTTTCTTT.

The rearrangement uses TRBV2 and TRBJ1-2; 9 nucleotides align to TRBD1. V lost 6 bases and J lost 6; bases outside the gene matches: 8. Germline V gene sequence: CDR1 SNHLY, CDR2 FYNNEI. The CDR3 is 14 residues long. In DNA form, the CDR3 reads TGTGCCAGCAGGCCCCAACAGGGGGCGCATGGCTACACCTTC. Encoded protein: CASRPQQGAHGYTF. The entire variable domain, with the rest obtained from reference TRBV2 and TRBJ1-2, is as follows: EPEVTQTPSHQVTQMGQEVILRCVPISNHLYFYWYRQILGQKVEFLVSFYNNEISEKSEIFDDQFSVERPDGSNFTLKIRSTKLEDSAMYFCASRPQQGAHGYTFGSGTRLTVV.

The V call is TRBV20-1, the J call TRBJ1-3; TRBD1 matches at 7 bases. Germline V gives CDR1 DFQATT, CDR2 SNEGSKA (reference sequence). Trimming removed 6 bases from V and 0 bases from J; junction bases left unmatched: 5. CDR3 length equals 14 residues. This CDR3 reads CSASGTASGNTIYF. The CDR3 bases are TGCAGTGCGAGTGGGACAGCCTCTGGAAACACCATATATTTT.

This rearrangement joins TRBV12-3 or TRBV12-4 to TRBJ1-2, with 10 positions matching TRBD1. V was pared by 8 bases and J by 7 bases, with 7 bases of the junction left unmatched. The CDR3 has 13 residues. DNA for the CDR3: TGTGCCAGCCCCCCGAGGGACAGGGGTGGCTACACCTTC. Translated: CASPPRDRGGYTF.

The chain is built from TRBV6-5 and TRBJ1-2; the D gene is possibly TRBD1 (5 bases). Germline lookup yields CDR1 MNHEY and CDR2 SVGAGI. This CDR3 has 14 residues. With 10 bases removed from V and 4 bases from J, the gap between germline ends came to 19 bases. The CDR3 bases are TGTGCCACAGGACAATCAGGCCACCTCTATGGCTACACCTTC. Protein: CATGQSGHLYGYTF.

The chain links TRBV4-1 to TRBJ1-1; TRBD1 might be the D (5 bases). This CDR3 region has 14 residues. Germline V gene lookup returns CDR1 MGHRA and CDR2 YSYEKL. V shed 5 bases and J shed 4 bases, with 14 bases lying between them. CDR3 nucleotide sequence: TGCGCCAGCAGCGTGCAGGGAAGTCGCACTGAAGCTTTCTTT. The encoded protein is CASSVQGSRTEAFF.

The chain uses TRBV5-1 and TRBJ2-5; the match to TRBD2 covers 7 bases. With V trimmed by 0 bases and J by 4 bases, 0 bases remained unmatched. This CDR3 contains 13 residues. From germline, CDR1 is SGHRS and CDR2 YFSETQ. The CDR3 coding sequence is TGCGCCAGCAGCTTGGGCGGGGGAGAGACCCAGTACTTC. This codes for CASSLGGGETQYF.

The chain uses TRBV19 and TRBJ1-5, with D perhaps matching TRBD1 (6 bases). V dropped 5 bases and J dropped 0 bases, with 17 bases sitting between them. Germline V gene lookup returns CDR1 LNHDA and CDR2 SQIVND (reference sequence). The CDR3 covers 17 residues. DNA of the CDR3: TGTGCCAGTAGTTGGGGTCCACAGGGCTTTAGCAATCAGCCCCAGCATTTT. Residues: CASSWGPQGFSNQPQHF.

A single count supports this clone. The chain combines TRBV28 with TRBJ2-7; D is undetermined. The V end was cut by 5 bases, the J end by 1 base, with 15 bases between. CDR3 length equals 15 residues. Germline V CDR1 and CDR2: MDHEN, SYDVKM. CDR3 loop: CASSPPGDSSYEQYV. Written as DNA, the CDR3 is TGTGCCAGCAGTCCCCCAGGAGACTCATCCTACGAGCAGTACGTC.

The chain uses TRBV7-3 and TRBJ2-7, with 7 bases lining up with TRBD1. The V segment lost 5 bases and the J segment 0 bases; nucleotides outside the gene matches: 10. The CDR3 covers 16 residues. Per the germline V gene, CDR1 is SGHTA and CDR2 is FQGTGA. In DNA, the CDR3 is TGTGCCAGCAGCAATACGACAGGGACATTCTCCTACGAGCAGTACGTC. This sequence encodes CASSNTTGTFSYEQYV.

This rearrangement joins TRBV30 to TRBJ1-4; D may be TRBD1 (6 bases). Trimming removed 2 bases from V and 8 bases from J, with 15 bases in between. This CDR3 is 14 amino acids long. Germline V CDR1 and CDR2: GTSNPN, SVGIG (reference sequence). CDR3 region: CAWSRDTNMEKLFF. DNA of the CDR3: TGTGCCTGGAGTCGGGACACTAATATGGAAAAACTGTTTTTT.

V gene TRBV11-2 combines with J gene TRBJ2-1, with D possibly being TRBD2 (6 bases). CDR1 and CDR2 from the germline V gene are SGHAT and FQNNGV. V was pared by 5 bases and J by 0 bases, with 14 bases between. This CDR3 has 16 residues. The CDR3 DNA reads as TGTGCCAGCAGCCCGCGGGACGGAACCTCCTACAATGAGCAGTTCTTC. Protein sequence: CASSPRDGTSYNEQFF.

This clone has a handful of counts. This chain uses TRBV19 with TRBJ1-1; TRBD1 might be the D (6 bases). Deletions cut 0 bases from V and 0 bases from J, with 17 bases between. Germline assignment: CDR1 LNHDA and CDR2 SQIVND (reference sequence). This CDR3 spans 18 amino acids. The CDR3: CASSIDSTGWGMNTEAFF. CDR3 DNA: TGTGCCAGTAGTATAGATAGCACAGGGTGGGGAATGAACACTGAAGCTTTCTTT.

The rearrangement links TRBV5-5 to TRBJ2-7; 7 bases map to TRBD1. This CDR3 contains 15 residues. Germline loops: CDR1 SGHKS, CDR2 YYEKEE (reference sequence). J gave up 3 bases and V 3 bases, and 9 bases lay outside the gene matches. The CDR3 coding sequence is TGTGCCAGCAGCTCAAATCCGGGACAGAGCTACGAGCAGTACGTC. Protein: CASSSNPGQSYEQYV.